This T cell receptor (beta chain) was sequenced in a study of cytomegalovirus exposure and HLA in healthy donors. Study information: Previous work identified around 120 million unique TCR beta sequences from around 200 million T cells. Findings and caveats of the study: In a later analysis, an Asian-associated ancestry cluster reportedly showed fewer N-insertions than the roughly 650-donor mean. Using a false discovery rate of 0.05, a later analysis showed that approximately 17,000 TCR beta sequences were associated with HLA alleles.

The CDR3 contains 13 residues. The V gene end was trimmed by 5 bases and the J gene end by 2 bases; junction bases not matched to a gene: 3. The germline V gene encodes CDR1 MDHEN and CDR2 SYDVKM. A word on this clone: Its antigen is undetermined.

It was with 60 Vbeta and 13 Jbeta primers that the PCR ran. Sequencing used immunoSEQ multiplex PCR; TCRdb keeps in-frame clones, though not all of them. This sample has about 120,000 clones, with approximately 74% found just once. The donors were healthy bone marrow donors. Source material: PBMCs. The TCR sequence derives from a woman aged 50 to 65 in good health and CMV-seropositive. The V and J genes are TRBV28 and TRBJ2-7, with 7 bases matching TRBD1. Written as DNA, the CDR3 is TGTGCCAGCAGTCTGACAGGGCCCTACGAGCAGTACTTC. Residues: CASSLTGPYEQYF.